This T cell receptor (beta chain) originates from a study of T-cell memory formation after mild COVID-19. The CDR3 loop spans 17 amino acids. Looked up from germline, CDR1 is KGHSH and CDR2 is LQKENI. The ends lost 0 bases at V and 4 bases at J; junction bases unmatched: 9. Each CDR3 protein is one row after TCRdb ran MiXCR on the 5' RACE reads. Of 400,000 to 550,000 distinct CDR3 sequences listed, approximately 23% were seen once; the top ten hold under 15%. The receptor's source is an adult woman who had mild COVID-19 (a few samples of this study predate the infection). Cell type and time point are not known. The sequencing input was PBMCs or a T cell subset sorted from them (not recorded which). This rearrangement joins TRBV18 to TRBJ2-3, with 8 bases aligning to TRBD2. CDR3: CASSPPSVGRASDTQYF. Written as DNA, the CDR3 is TGTGCCAGCTCACCACCCTCTGTCGGGAGGGCATCAGATACGCAGTATTTT. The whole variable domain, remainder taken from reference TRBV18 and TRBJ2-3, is NAGVMQNPRHLVRRRGQEARLRCSPMKGHSHVYWYRQLPEEGLKFMVYLQKENIIDESGMPKERFSAEFPKEGPSILRIQQVVRGDSAAYFCASSPPSVGRASDTQYFGPGTRLTVL.